This T cell receptor beta chain was captured in a study of Graves' ophthalmopathy and Graves' hyperthyroidism. General study points: A classifier, a 13-signature model, separated ophthalmopathy from stable hyperthyroidism with around 88% sensitivity and about 81% specificity.

The V and J ends lost 3 bases and 7 bases, in that order; junction bases with no gene match: 8. This CDR3 region has 14 residues. Germline CDR1 is SGHRS and CDR2 is YFSETQ. Note on this clonotype: The target antigen is unknown.

Other autoimmune diseases, uncontrolled infections, pregnancy and lactation each led to patient exclusion. Orbital computed tomography and thyroid ultrasound, along with TRAb, serum thyroxine and clinical symptoms, underpinned diagnosis. CDR3 regions of TCR beta were amplified from RNA transcripts. HTBI-primed first-round RT-PCR preceded second-round multiplex PCR. MiXCR was run by TCRdb on the multiplex PCR reads, yielding one entry per CDR3 protein. The table lists over a million distinct CDR3 sequences, about 35% of them singletons. The clonotype was recovered from an adult man with Graves' hyperthyroidism. The chain links TRBV5-1 to TRBJ1-1; TRBD1 aligns across 8 bases. Sample: peripheral blood or thyroid tissue (not recorded which). CDR3 sequence reads: CASSSGQGYNEAFF. In DNA form, the CDR3 reads TGCGCCAGCAGCTCCGGACAGGGATATAATGAAGCTTTCTTT.